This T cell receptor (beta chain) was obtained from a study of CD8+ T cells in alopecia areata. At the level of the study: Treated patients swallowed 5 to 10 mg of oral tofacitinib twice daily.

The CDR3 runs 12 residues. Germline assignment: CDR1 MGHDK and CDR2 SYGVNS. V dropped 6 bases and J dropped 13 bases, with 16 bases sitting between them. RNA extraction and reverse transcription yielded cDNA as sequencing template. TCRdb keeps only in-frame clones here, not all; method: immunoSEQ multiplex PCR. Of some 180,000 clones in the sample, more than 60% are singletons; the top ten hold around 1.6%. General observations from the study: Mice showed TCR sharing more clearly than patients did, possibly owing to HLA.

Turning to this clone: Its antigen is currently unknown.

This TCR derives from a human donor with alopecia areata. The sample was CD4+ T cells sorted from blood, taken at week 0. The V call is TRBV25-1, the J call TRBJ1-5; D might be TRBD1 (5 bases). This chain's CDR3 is CASRNGGAEQHF. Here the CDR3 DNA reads TGTGCCAGCAGAAACGGGGGAGCAGAACAGCATTTT.